This T cell receptor beta chain was obtained from a study of shared clonotypes between healthy human individuals. Study results and caveats: Naive CD4 clonotypes were shared across a few donors at roughly 5.5%.

As regards this clone: Antigen: not known.

Naive CD8 cells lacked CD45RO, underwent positive selection for CCR7 and left out terminally differentiated effector memory CD45RA+ cells. The authors' processing: Because ImmunoSEQ provided only junction sequences with no quality scores, the filtering differed. Sequencing was performed with immunoSEQ multiplex PCR; in TCRdb, only in-frame clones are kept and a portion is missing. Clone size and V and J calls were adopted from that table, with D and trimming inferred from the DNA. The sample carries hundreds of thousands of clones, around 95% recorded once. This CDR3 contains 15 residues. Germline CDR1 reads MGHRA; CDR2 reads YSYEKL.

Sequenced material: naive CD8+ T cells sorted from blood. The sequence derives from a woman in her twenties or thirties in good health. The chain carries TRBV4-1 and TRBJ2-5, with TRBD1 identical over 9 bases. The assigned J gene may be wrong: the sequence end matches TRBJ2-7 better. The CDR3 is CASSHRTGAIYEQYF. DNA of the CDR3: TGCGCCAGCAGCCACCGGACAGGGGCGATCTACGAGCAGTACTTC.